This T cell receptor beta chain is from a study of T cells after yellow fever vaccination. General study results and limits: Researchers cautioned that FACS-sorted repertoires could harbor abundant clonotypes contaminating from the bulk population.

This clonotype has a handful of counts. Its antigen is unknown. Germline assignment: CDR1 SGHRS and CDR2 YFSETQ. Unmatched junction bases numbered 5, after V lost 4 bases and J lost 10 bases. CDR3 length equals 14 residues. Each CDR3 protein is one row after TCRdb ran MiXCR on the 5' RACE reads. This table has some 160,000 distinct CDR3 sequences, approximately 6.8% appearing once. Material: CD4+ T cells sorted from PBMCs, obtained less than 6 days after the first yellow fever vaccination. V gene TRBV5-1 combines with J gene TRBJ2-1; 13 bases fit TRBD2. The source of this sequence is a man between 18 and 29 years old who received the YFV17D yellow fever vaccine. The CDR3 DNA sequence: TGCGCCAGCAGCACCGGGACTAGCGGGGCCGAGCAGTTCTTC. Protein: CASSTGTSGAEQFF.